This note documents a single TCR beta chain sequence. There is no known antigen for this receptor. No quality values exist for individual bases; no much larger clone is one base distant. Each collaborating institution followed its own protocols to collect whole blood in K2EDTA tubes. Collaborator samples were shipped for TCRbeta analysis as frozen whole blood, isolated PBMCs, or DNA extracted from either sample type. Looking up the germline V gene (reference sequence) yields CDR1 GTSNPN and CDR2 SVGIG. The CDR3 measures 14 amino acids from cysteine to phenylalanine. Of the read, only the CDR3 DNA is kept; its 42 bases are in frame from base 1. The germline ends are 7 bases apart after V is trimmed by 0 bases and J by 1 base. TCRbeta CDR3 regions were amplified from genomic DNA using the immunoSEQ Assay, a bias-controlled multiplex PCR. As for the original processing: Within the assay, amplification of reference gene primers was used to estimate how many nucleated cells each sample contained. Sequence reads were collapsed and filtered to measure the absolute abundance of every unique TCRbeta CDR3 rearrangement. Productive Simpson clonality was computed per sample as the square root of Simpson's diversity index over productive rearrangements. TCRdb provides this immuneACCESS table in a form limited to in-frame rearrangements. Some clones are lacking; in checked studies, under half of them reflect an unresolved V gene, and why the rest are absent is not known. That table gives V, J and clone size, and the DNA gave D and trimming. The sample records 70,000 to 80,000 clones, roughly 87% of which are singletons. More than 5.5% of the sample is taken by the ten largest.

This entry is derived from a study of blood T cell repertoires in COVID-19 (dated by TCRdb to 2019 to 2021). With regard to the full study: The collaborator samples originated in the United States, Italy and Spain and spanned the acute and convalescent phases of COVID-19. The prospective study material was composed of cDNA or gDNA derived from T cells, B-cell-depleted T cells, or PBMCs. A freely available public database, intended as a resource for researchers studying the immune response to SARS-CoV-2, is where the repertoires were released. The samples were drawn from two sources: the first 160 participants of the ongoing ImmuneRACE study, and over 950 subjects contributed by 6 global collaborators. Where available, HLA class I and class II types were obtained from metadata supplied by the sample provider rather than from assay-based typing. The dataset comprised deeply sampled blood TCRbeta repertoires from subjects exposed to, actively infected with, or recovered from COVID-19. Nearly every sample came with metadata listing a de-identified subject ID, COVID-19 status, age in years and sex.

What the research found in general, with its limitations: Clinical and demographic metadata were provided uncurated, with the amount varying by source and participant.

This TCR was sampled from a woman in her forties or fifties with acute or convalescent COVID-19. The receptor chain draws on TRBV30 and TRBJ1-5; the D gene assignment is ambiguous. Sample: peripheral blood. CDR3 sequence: CAWSVGSSNQPQHF. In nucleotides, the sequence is TGTGCCTGGAGTGTGGGCAGCAGCAATCAGCCCCAGCATTTT. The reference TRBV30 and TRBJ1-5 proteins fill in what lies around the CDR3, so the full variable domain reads SQTIHQWPATLVQPVGSPLSLECTVEGTSNPNLYWYRQAAGRGLQLLFYSVGIGQISSEVPQNLSASRPQDRQFILSSKKLLLSDSGFYLCAWSVGSSNQPQHFGDGTRLSIL.